A single sample is the source of the 24 T cell receptor beta chains below, sequenced in a study of blood T cell repertoires in COVID-19. Some clones are missing from TCRdb's copy, which holds only in-frame ones; the method was immunoSEQ multiplex PCR. In the table there are roughly 230,000 clones, roughly 83% of which are singletons. The source material was peripheral blood. All receptors derive from a woman between 45 and 60 years old with acute or convalescent COVID-19.

On this clone itself: Other DNA sequences from this sample encode an identical CDR3 as well. J is TRBJ1-5 and V is TRBV24-1; tentative D call: TRBD1 (6 bases). This CDR3 has 14 residues. In germline, CDR1 is KGHDR, CDR2 SFDVKD. Trimming took off 4 bases at V and 2 bases at J, with 8 bases between the two ends. In DNA form, the CDR3 reads TGTGCCACCAGTGACCGACAGGGCAATCAGCCCCAGCATTTT. It specifies CATSDRQGNQPQHF.

The rearrangement links TRBV4-3 to TRBJ1-1, with 7 bases aligning to TRBD1. Germline CDR1 reads LGHNA; CDR2 reads YSLEER. The CDR3 loop spans 15 amino acids. With 1 base clipped from V and 2 bases from J, the junction kept 4 bases outside the gene matches. CDR3 region: CASSQGGGANTEAFF. DNA of the CDR3: TGCGCCAGCAGCCAAGGAGGGGGCGCAAACACTGAAGCTTTCTTT.

This chain joins TRBV19 and TRBJ2-5, with D possibly matching TRBD2 (5 bases). V gave up 5 bases and J gave up 3 bases, with 13 bases separating them. This CDR3 has 14 residues. Germline loops: CDR1 LNHDA, CDR2 SQIVND (reference sequence). CDR3 DNA sequence: TGTGCCAGTAGTCGGATGGGAGCGGAAGAGACCCAGTACTTC. It yields the protein CASSRMGAEETQYF.

This sequence joins TRBV28 and TRBJ2-3; 7 nucleotides line up with TRBD1. Trimming cost V 5 bases and J 3 bases; bases outside gene matches: 8. CDR3 length: 15 amino acids. CDR1 and CDR2 (germline): MDHEN, SYDVKM. The DNA of the CDR3 is TGTGCCAGCAGTGCTGACAGGGTGAGGACAGATACGCAGTATTTT. It translates to CASSADRVRTDTQYF.

Details on this clone: The sample carries other DNA sequences with the same CDR3. The rearrangement joins TRBV6-5 to TRBJ1-4; TRBD1 aligns across 8 bases. The length of the CDR3 is 14 residues. Germline V CDR1 and CDR2: MNHEY, SVGAGI. With V trimmed by 6 bases and J by 2 bases, 2 bases remained unmatched. The CDR3 nucleotides are TGTGCCAGCAGGACAGGGGCGACTAATGAAAAACTGTTTTTT. This encodes CASRTGATNEKLFF.

This chain joins TRBV5-1 and TRBJ2-1; 9 bases are a match to TRBD2. The J segment lost 3 bases and the V segment lost 4 bases, leaving 8 bases of the junction unmatched. The CDR3 has 16 residues. CDR1 and CDR2 from the germline V gene are SGHRS and YFSETQ. CDR3 region: CASSMLAGSHYNEQFF. The CDR3 nucleotides read TGCGCCAGCAGCATGCTAGCGGGATCTCACTACAATGAGCAGTTCTTC.

The chain recombines TRBV2 with TRBJ1-6; tentatively, D is TRBD1 (5 bases). The CDR3 covers 14 residues. The V gene lost 3 bases and the J gene lost 4 bases, with 7 bases spanning the gap. Germline-derived CDR1 and CDR2 are SNHLY and FYNNEI. The CDR3 loop reads CASSDRVYNSPLHF. Written as DNA, the CDR3 is TGTGCCAGCAGTGACAGGGTTTATAATTCACCCCTCCACTTT.

The CDR3 sequence is CASSPLGTSPNEQFF. For the CDR3, the DNA is TGTGCCAGCAGCCCGTTAGGGACTAGTCCCAATGAGCAGTTCTTC. The chain carries TRBV11-3 and TRBJ2-1, with 8 positions matching TRBD2. Germline trimming cut 5 bases from V and 6 bases from J; bases unmatched to any gene: 9. The CDR3 extends over 15 amino acids. The germline gives CDR1 SGHNT, CDR2 YENEEA. The whole variable domain, filled in from reference TRBV11-3 and TRBJ2-1, reads EAGVVQSPRYKIIEKKQPVAFWCNPISGHNTLYWYLQNLGQGPELLIRYENEEAVDDSQLPKDRFSAERLKGVDSTLKIQPAELGDSAVYLCASSPLGTSPNEQFFGPGTRLTVL.

This chain connects TRBV12-5 to TRBJ2-7; maybe TRBD1 (5 bases). This CDR3 region has 13 residues. Germline V gene lookup returns CDR1 LGHNT and CDR2 FRNRAP. V was pared by 5 bases and J by 3 bases, with 11 bases between. Here the CDR3 DNA reads TGTGCTAGTGGTATCGACAGCAGCTACGAGCAGTACTTC. Its translation: CASGIDSSYEQYF.

V usage is TRBV18 and J usage is TRBJ1-2; D is perhaps TRBD1 (5 bases). The ends were cut back, 3 bases at V and 6 bases at J, with 8 bases in the middle. This CDR3 region has 12 residues. Germline V CDR1 and CDR2: KGHSH, LQKENI. CDR3 protein: CASSPGGNGYTF. The CDR3 DNA reads TGTGCCAGCTCACCGGGGGGGAATGGCTACACCTTC.

The gene calls are TRBV19 and TRBJ1-5; 9 bases are shared with TRBD1. Germline CDR1 reads LNHDA; CDR2 reads SQIVND (reference sequence). V lost 11 bases and J lost 0; bases outside the gene matches: 8. The CDR3 has 15 amino acids. For the CDR3, the DNA is TGTGCCGGGGGAACAGGGGGCTATAGCAATCAGCCCCAGCATTTT. It is translated as CAGGTGGYSNQPQHF.

V usage is TRBV19 and J usage is TRBJ1-1; 7 nucleotides agree with TRBD1. J gave up 5 bases and V 7 bases, and 10 bases lay outside the gene matches. Germline CDR1 and CDR2: LNHDA and SQIVND (reference sequence). This CDR3 contains 14 residues. CDR3 in DNA: TGTGCCAGTACTTACGGGACAGCTGAGACTGAAGCTTTCTTT. This gives the protein CASTYGTAETEAFF.

The chain carries TRBV3-1 (or the pseudogene TRBV3-2) and TRBJ2-7; 7 nucleotides line up with TRBD2. This CDR3 contains 19 residues. Germline V gene lookup returns CDR1 LGHDT and CDR2 YNNKEL (reference sequence). Trimming at V came to 0 bases and at J to 5 bases, leaving 19 bases not matched to a gene. CDR3 sequence: CASSQDYGFLRREGHEQYF. In nucleotides, the CDR3 is TGTGCCAGCAGCCAAGATTATGGGTTTTTACGCAGGGAGGGCCACGAGCAGTACTTC.

This rearrangement joins TRBV7-2 to TRBJ1-2, with TRBD1 matching 10 bases. There are 15 residues in the CDR3. The V gene end was trimmed by 4 bases and the J gene end by 10 bases; junction bases not matched to a gene: 12. Germline assignment: CDR1 SGHTA and CDR2 FQGNSA. The CDR3 sequence: CASSSWGTGVVAYTF. DNA of the CDR3: TGTGCCAGCAGCTCTTGGGGGACAGGGGTGGTTGCCTACACCTTC.

The V and J genes are TRBV5-6 and TRBJ2-7; 16 bases agree with TRBD2. The CDR3 spans 18 residues. Trimming at V came to 0 bases and at J to 2 bases, leaving 5 bases not matched to a gene. Per the germline V gene, CDR1 is SGHDT and CDR2 is YYEEEE. The CDR3 nucleotides are TGTGCCAGCAGCTTGGGTGGGACTAGCGGGGGGGCGCCCTACGAGCAGTACTTC. It is translated as CASSLGGTSGGAPYEQYF.

The chain employs TRBV30 and TRBJ2-3, with 8 nucleotides matching TRBD2. The CDR3 consists of 16 residues. CDR1 is GTSNPN, CDR2 SVGIG, per germline (reference sequence). V was clipped by 3 bases and J by 1 base; unmatched bases: 9. This CDR3 is CAWRWSGGGGTDTQYF. CDR3 coding DNA: TGTGCCTGGAGGTGGAGCGGGGGAGGGGGCACAGATACGCAGTATTTT.

V usage is TRBV6-2 or TRBV6-3 and J usage is TRBJ2-1; TRBD2 agrees at 9 bases. CDR1 is MNHEY and CDR2 is SVGEGT in the germline V gene. CDR3 length: 15 amino acids. Trimming at V came to 2 bases and at J to 5 bases, leaving 4 bases not matched to a gene. In nucleotides, the CDR3 is TGTGCCAGCAGTTACCGGGCGGGGGGGAACAATGAGCAGTTCTTC. It yields the protein CASSYRAGGNNEQFF.

The CDR3 protein is CATSLRAQETQYF. The CDR3 DNA reads TGTGCCACCAGCCTCAGGGCCCAAGAGACCCAGTACTTC. V and J are TRBV15 and TRBJ2-5; TRBD1 might be the D (5 bases). Germline-derived CDR1 and CDR2 are LNHNV and YYDKDF (reference sequence). CDR3 length equals 13 residues. The V gene lost 5 bases and the J gene lost 1 base, with 8 bases spanning the gap.

The chain has TRBV5-4 and TRBJ1-3; no firm D call. Germline CDR1 is SGHNT and CDR2 is YYREEE (reference sequence). V lost 3 bases to trimming and J lost 7 bases, with 14 bases between them. The CDR3 spans 14 residues. CDR3: CASSWSATDNTIYF. Written as DNA, the CDR3 is TGTGCCAGCAGCTGGAGCGCTACGGATAACACCATATATTTT.

The CDR3 here is CASSLQVTDTQYF. The CDR3 coding sequence is TGTGCCAGCAGTCTACAGGTCACAGATACGCAGTATTTT. The chain combines TRBV6-4 with TRBJ2-3; weak D call: TRBD1 (5 bases). The CDR3 spans 13 residues. Trimming took 5 bases from V and 2 from J, leaving 8 bases between them. CDR1 and CDR2 from the germline V gene are MRHNA and SNTAGT.

The genes are TRBV6-2 or TRBV6-3 and TRBJ1-5; no firm D call. Germline V gene data show CDR1 as MNHEY and CDR2 as SVGEGT. With 5 bases removed from V and 4 bases from J, the gap between germline ends came to 15 bases. The length of the CDR3 is 15 residues. The CDR3 DNA reads TGTGCCAGCAGTCCCCGGAGAACGGATAATCAGCCCCAGCATTTT. As protein: CASSPRRTDNQPQHF.

The chain has TRBV27 and TRBJ2-2; D may be TRBD1 (6 bases). The germline V gene encodes CDR1 MNHEY and CDR2 SMNVEV (reference sequence). V lost 5 bases, J lost 0 bases, and 10 bases lay in between. This CDR3 region has 15 residues. The CDR3 reads CASSQGWANTGELFF. CDR3 DNA sequence: TGTGCCAGCAGTCAGGGGTGGGCGAACACCGGGGAGCTGTTTTTT.

The chain carries TRBV30 and TRBJ1-1, with 8 bases lining up with TRBD1. J was trimmed by 1 base and V by 3 bases; bases with no gene match: 4. The CDR3 runs 14 residues. The germline CDR1 and CDR2 sequences are GTSNPN and SVGIG (reference sequence). This CDR3 reads CAWSEDRENTEAFF. The DNA of the CDR3 is TGTGCCTGGAGCGAGGACAGGGAGAACACTGAAGCTTTCTTT.

The V gene is TRBV27, the J gene TRBJ1-5, with 7 positions matching TRBD1. Per germline, CDR1 MNHEY and CDR2 SMNVEV (reference sequence). This CDR3 has 15 residues. J gave up 9 bases and V 5 bases, and 13 bases lay outside the gene matches. Here the CDR3 DNA reads TGTGCCAGCAGTCCCGGGACAGAGCGTAAGCGGCCCCAGCATTTT. Amino acids: CASSPGTERKRPQHF.